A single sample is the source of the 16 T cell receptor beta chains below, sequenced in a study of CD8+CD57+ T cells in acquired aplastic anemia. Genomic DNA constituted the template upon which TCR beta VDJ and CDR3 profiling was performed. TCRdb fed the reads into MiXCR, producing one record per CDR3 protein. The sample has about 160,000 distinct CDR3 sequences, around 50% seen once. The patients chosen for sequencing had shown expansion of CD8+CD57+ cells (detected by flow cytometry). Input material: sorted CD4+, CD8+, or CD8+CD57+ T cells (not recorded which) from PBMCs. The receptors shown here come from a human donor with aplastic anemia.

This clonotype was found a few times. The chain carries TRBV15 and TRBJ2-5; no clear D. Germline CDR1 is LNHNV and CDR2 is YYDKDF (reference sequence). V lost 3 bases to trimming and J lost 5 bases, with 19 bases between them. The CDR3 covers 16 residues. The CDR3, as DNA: TGTGCCACCAGCAGCTCCAGGACCATCCTGTGGGAGACCCAGTACTTC. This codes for CATSSSRTILWETQYF. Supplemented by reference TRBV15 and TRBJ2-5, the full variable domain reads DAMVIQNPRYQVTQFGKPVTLSCSQTLNHNVMYWYQQKSSQAPKLLFHYYDKDFNNEADTPDNFQSRRPNTSFCFLDIRSPGLGDTAMYLCATSSSRTILWETQYFGPGTRLLVL.

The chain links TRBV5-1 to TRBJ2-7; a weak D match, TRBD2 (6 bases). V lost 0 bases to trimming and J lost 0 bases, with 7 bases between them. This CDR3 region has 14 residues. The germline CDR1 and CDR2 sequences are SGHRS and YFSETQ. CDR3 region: CASSLVEGSYEQYF. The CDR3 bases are TGCGCCAGCAGCTTGGTGGAGGGCTCCTACGAGCAGTACTTC.

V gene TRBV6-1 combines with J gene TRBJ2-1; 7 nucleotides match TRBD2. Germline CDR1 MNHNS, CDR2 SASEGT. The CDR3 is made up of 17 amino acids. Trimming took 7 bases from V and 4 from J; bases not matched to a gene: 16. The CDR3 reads CASKLTTGTTPYNEQFF. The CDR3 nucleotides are TGTGCCAGCAAATTAACGACCGGGACTACCCCGTACAATGAGCAGTTCTTC.

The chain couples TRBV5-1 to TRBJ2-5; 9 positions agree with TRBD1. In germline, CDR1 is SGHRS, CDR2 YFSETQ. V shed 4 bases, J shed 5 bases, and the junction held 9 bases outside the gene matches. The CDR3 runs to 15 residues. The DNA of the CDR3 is TGCGCCAGCAGCGAACAGGGGGCAAGCTGGGAGACCCAGTACTTC. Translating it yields CASSEQGASWETQYF.

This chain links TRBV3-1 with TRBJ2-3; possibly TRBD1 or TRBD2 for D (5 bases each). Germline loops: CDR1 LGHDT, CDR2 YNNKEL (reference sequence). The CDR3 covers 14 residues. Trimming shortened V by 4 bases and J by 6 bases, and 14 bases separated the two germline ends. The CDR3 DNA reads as TGTGCCAGCAGCCTCGGGACCCACGGGGATACGCAGTATTTT. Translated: CASSLGTHGDTQYF.

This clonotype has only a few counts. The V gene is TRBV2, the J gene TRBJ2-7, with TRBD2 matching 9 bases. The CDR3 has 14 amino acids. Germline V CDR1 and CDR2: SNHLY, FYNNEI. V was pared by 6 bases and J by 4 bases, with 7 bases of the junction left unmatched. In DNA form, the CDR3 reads TGTGCCAGCAGGGCGGGAGGGGGCAGTTACGAGCAGTACTTC. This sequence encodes CASRAGGGSYEQYF.

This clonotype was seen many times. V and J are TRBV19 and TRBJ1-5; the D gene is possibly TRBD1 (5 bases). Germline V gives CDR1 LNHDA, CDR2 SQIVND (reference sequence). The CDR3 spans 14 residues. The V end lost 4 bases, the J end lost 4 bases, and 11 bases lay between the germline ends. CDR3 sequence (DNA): TGTGCCAGTAGTAGGGTGGAGGGGAATCAGCCCCAGCATTTT. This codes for CASSRVEGNQPQHF. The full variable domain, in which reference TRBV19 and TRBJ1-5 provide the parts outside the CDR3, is DGGITQSPKYLFRKEGQNVTLSCEQNLNHDAMYWYRQDPGQGLRLIYYSQIVNDFQKGDIAEGYSVSREKKESFPLTVTSAQKNPTAFYLCASSRVEGNQPQHFGDGTRLSIL.

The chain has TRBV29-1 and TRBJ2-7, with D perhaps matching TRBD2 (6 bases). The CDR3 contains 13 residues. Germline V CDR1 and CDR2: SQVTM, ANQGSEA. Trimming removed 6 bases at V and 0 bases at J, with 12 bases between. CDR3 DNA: TGCAGCGTCCCTGGGGAGGCCTCCTACGAGCAGTACTTC. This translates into CSVPGEASYEQYF.

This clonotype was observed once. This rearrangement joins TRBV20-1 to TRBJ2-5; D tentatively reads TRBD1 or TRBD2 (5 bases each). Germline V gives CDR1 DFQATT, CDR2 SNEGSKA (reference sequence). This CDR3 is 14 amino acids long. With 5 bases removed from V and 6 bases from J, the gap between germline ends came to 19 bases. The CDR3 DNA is TGCAGTGCTGGACGGGATGGGGCCGGAAAGACCCAGTACTTC. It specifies CSAGRDGAGKTQYF.

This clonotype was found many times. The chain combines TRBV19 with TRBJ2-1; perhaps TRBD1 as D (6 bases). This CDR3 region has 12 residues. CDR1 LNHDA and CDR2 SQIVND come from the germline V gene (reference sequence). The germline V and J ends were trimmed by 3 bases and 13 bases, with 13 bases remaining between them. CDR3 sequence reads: CASSILPGEQFF. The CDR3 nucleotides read TGTGCCAGTAGTATCCTGCCAGGGGAACAGTTCTTC.

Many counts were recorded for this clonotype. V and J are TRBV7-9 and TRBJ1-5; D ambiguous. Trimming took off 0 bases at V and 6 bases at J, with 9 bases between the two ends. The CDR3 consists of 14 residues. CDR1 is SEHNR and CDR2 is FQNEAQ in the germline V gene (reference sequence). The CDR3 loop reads CASSLANGGQPQHF. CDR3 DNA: TGTGCCAGCAGCTTAGCCAATGGAGGTCAGCCCCAGCATTTT.

CDR3 nucleotide sequence: TGTGCCAGCAGCCGCGGTGGGGCGTCTGGTGAACTGTTTTTT. It codes for CASSRGGASGELFF. V usage is TRBV27 and J usage is TRBJ1-4; D perhaps matches TRBD1 (5 bases). The V end lost 6 bases, the J end lost 12 bases, and 20 bases lay between the germline ends. The CDR3 has 14 amino acids. Germline CDR1 MNHEY, CDR2 SMNVEV (reference sequence).

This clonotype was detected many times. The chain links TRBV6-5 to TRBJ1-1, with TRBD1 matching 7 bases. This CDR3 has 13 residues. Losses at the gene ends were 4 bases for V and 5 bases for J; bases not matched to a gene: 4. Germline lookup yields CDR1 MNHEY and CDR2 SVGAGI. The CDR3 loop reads CASSFQGGTEAFF. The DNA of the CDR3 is TGTGCCAGCAGTTTCCAGGGGGGAACTGAAGCTTTCTTT.

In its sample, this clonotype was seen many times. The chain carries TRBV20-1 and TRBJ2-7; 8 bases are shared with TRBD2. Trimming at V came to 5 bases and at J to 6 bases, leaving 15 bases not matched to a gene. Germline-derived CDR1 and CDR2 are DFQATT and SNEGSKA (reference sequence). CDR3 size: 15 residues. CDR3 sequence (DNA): TGCAGTGCTCCGAATAAAGCGGGAGCTCCGGGCGAGCAGTACTTC. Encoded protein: CSAPNKAGAPGEQYF.

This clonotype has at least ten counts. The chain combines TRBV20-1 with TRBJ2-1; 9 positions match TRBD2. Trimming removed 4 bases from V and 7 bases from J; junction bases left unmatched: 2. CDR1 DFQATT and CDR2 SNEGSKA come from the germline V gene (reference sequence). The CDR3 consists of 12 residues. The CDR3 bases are TGCAGTGCTACCCTAGCGGGAAATGAGCAGTTCTTC. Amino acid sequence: CSATLAGNEQFF.

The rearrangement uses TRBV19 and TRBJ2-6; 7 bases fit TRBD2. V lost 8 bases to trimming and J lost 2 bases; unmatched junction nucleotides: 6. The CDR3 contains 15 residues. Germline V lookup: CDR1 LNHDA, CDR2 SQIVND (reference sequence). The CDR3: CASALGGAGANVLTF. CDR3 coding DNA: TGTGCCAGTGCCCTGGGGGGGGCTGGGGCCAACGTCCTGACTTTC.